The rows below give T cell receptor beta chains drawn from one sample of a study of CD4+ T cells in melanoma. TCRdb's copy holds only in-frame clones and misses some; the assay was immunoSEQ multiplex PCR. The profile shows about 110,000 clones, about 92% of them singletons. Sequencing was done on a sample of peripheral blood. The receptors here all came from a human donor with melanoma. Each CDR3 is given with its conserved first and last residue. The order of the fields is clone size, V gene, CDR3 length, D gene, J gene, CDR3 protein, CDR3 DNA. The D gene is left open where the match is weak. Part of the rows lack a size; the others show once, few, many or a class for expanded clones.

.	TRBV6-6	11	.	TRBJ2-1	CASRATEVQFF	TGTGCCAGCAGGGCCACCGAGGTGCAGTTCTTC
few	TRBV19	15	TRBD1	TRBJ1-5	CASTMRGPVNQPQHF	TGTGCCAGTACCATGAGGGGGCCCGTCAATCAGCCCCAGCATTTT
.	TRBV30	17	.	TRBJ1-3	CAWSDQGGKFSGNTIYF	TGTGCCTGGAGTGACCAGGGAGGGAAATTCTCTGGAAACACCATATATTTT
.	TRBV19	14	.	TRBJ2-5	CASSIEAKGETQYF	TGTGCCAGTAGTATAGAAGCGAAGGGAGAGACCCAGTACTTC
.	TRBV29-1	16	.	TRBJ1-5	CSVEDLGRDSNQPQHF	TGCAGCGTTGAAGATTTAGGCAGGGACAGCAATCAGCCCCAGCATTTT
.	TRBV19	12	TRBD1	TRBJ1-2	CASRGQNYGYTF	TGTGCCTCTAGGGGACAGAACTATGGCTACACCTTC
.	TRBV11-1	13	TRBD1	TRBJ2-7	CASSLGTGGWQYF	TGTGCCAGCAGCTTAGGGACAGGGGGTTGGCAGTACTTC
.	TRBV18	13	.	TRBJ2-7	CASSPAPLGEQYF	TGTGCCAGCTCACCCGCACCATTGGGCGAGCAGTACTTC
.	TRBV27	15	.	TRBJ2-3	CASRRRSSSTDTQYF	TGTGCCAGCAGACGACGATCTTCCAGCACAGATACGCAGTATTTT
.	TRBV11-3	18	TRBD1	TRBJ2-3	CASSLGVAVGTGGDTQYF	TGTGCCAGCAGCTTAGGAGTTGCGGTGGGGACAGGGGGAGATACGCAGTATTTT
.	TRBV7-2	14	TRBD2	TRBJ2-3	CASSSGGATDTQYF	TGTGCCAGCTCCAGCGGGGGAGCCACAGATACGCAGTATTTT
once	TRBV25-1	14	TRBD1	TRBJ1-3	CASSAWTGENTIYF	TGTGCCAGCAGTGCCTGGACAGGGGAAAACACCATATATTTT
.	TRBV9	15	.	TRBJ2-6	CASSPSGTGANVLTF	TGTGCCAGCAGCCCTTCAGGAACTGGGGCCAACGTCCTGACTTTC
.	TRBV9	15	TRBD2	TRBJ2-1	CASSVQREGGNEQFF	TGTGCCAGCAGCGTACAGCGGGAGGGCGGGAATGAGCAGTTCTTC
.	TRBV6-5	16	.	TRBJ2-1	CASSFRGGPLYNEQFF	TGTGCCAGCAGTTTTCGGGGCGGACCCCTTTACAATGAGCAGTTCTTC
.	TRBV10-3	15	TRBD2	TRBJ2-7	CAIRDGLAGGYEQYF	TGTGCCATCAGGGATGGACTAGCGGGAGGTTACGAGCAGTACTTC
.	TRBV7-2	15	TRBD1	TRBJ1-3	CASSPGQGTGNTIYF	TGTGCCAGCAGCCCGGGACAGGGGACTGGAAACACCATATATTTT
.	TRBV7-2	13	.	TRBJ1-2	CASSLDGIYGYTF	TGTGCCAGCAGCTTAGACGGTATTTATGGCTACACCTTC
once	TRBV7-2	14	.	TRBJ1-1	CASSLVGGFSEAFF	TGTGCCAGCAGCTTAGTTGGTGGTTTCTCTGAAGCTTTCTTT
.	TRBV9	13	TRBD2	TRBJ2-1	CASSPYLGGEQFF	TGTGCCAGCAGCCCTTATCTGGGAGGGGAGCAGTTCTTC
.	TRBV19	18	TRBD1	TRBJ1-5	CASSPGQGKGLSNQPQHF	TGTGCCAGTAGTCCCGGACAGGGAAAAGGCCTTAGCAATCAGCCCCAGCATTTT
once	TRBV5-4	15	.	TRBJ1-2	CASSLPVRGKHGYTF	TGTGCCAGCAGCTTGCCCGTAAGAGGAAAGCATGGCTACACCTTC
few	TRBV28	12	.	TRBJ1-1	CASKSGGTEAFF	TGTGCCAGCAAATCGGGCGGGACTGAAGCTTTCTTT
.	TRBV9	13	.	TRBJ1-1	CASSAGGATEAFF	TGTGCCAGCAGCGCGGGAGGGGCGACTGAAGCTTTCTTT
.	TRBV30	11	.	TRBJ2-7	CAWSVLREQYF	TGTGCCTGGAGTGTACTGCGCGAGCAGTACTTC
.	TRBV5-4	14	TRBD1	TRBJ2-5	CASSMGQGQETQYF	TGTGCCAGCAGCATGGGACAGGGCCAAGAGACCCAGTACTTC
once	TRBV7-2	17	TRBD2	TRBJ2-7	CASSLGPPGGGAYEQYF	TGTGCCAGCAGCTTAGGGCCCCCCGGCGGGGGGGCTTACGAGCAGTACTTC
few	TRBV2	14	TRBD1	TRBJ1-5	CASRGGTGGAPQHF	TGTGCCAGCAGGGGCGGGACAGGGGGTGCGCCCCAGCATTTT
.	TRBV5-1	14	.	TRBJ2-5	CASSPGGFDETQYF	TGCGCCAGCTCCCCCGGGGGCTTCGATGAGACCCAGTACTTC
.	TRBV30	11	.	TRBJ2-7	CAWRDSYEQYF	TGTGCCTGGAGAGACAGCTACGAGCAGTACTTC
.	TRBV6-6	11	.	TRBJ2-7	CASSALVEQYF	TGTGCCAGCAGTGCACTGGTCGAGCAGTACTTC
.	TRBV5-1	13	.	TRBJ2-7	CASSLGGEYEQYF	TGCGCCAGCAGCTTGGGAGGGGAATACGAGCAGTACTTC
.	TRBV7-2	16	TRBD1	TRBJ1-2	CASSLTLDRVEDGYTF	TGTGCCAGCAGCTTAACTCTGGACAGGGTAGAGGATGGCTACACCTTC
.	TRBV7-2	14	.	TRBJ2-7	CASSFSRDTYEQYF	TGTGCCAGCAGCTTCTCCCGGGACACCTACGAGCAGTACTTC
.	TRBV19	15	.	TRBJ2-3	CASSPKGVPTDTQYF	TGTGCCAGTAGCCCTAAGGGGGTCCCCACAGATACGCAGTATTTT
.	TRBV5-1	14	TRBD1	TRBJ2-7	CASSSGTGIFEQYF	TGCGCCAGCAGCTCGGGGACAGGGATCTTCGAGCAGTACTTC
.	TRBV7-8	19	TRBD1	TRBJ2-3	CASSLAGVERGRRTDTQYF	TGTGCCAGCAGCTTAGCAGGGGTCGAGAGGGGGCGTAGGACAGATACGCAGTATTTT
.	TRBV7-9	16	.	TRBJ1-1	CASSPRPVGGNTEAFF	TGTGCCAGCAGCCCCCGCCCGGTTGGTGGGAACACTGAAGCTTTCTTT
.	TRBV15	19	TRBD2	TRBJ2-7	CATSRARGLAGGSSYEQYF	TGTGCCACCAGCAGAGCCCGAGGACTAGCGGGAGGCAGCTCCTACGAGCAGTACTTC
once	TRBV9	14	.	TRBJ1-2	CASSHGRGNYGYTF	TGTGCCAGCAGCCACGGACGAGGGAACTATGGCTACACCTTC
few	TRBV6-6	15	.	TRBJ2-3	CASSVPGRGTDTQYF	TGTGCCAGCAGTGTCCCGGGCCGAGGCACAGATACGCAGTATTTT
.	TRBV6-1	13	.	TRBJ2-5	CASSDTAVETQYF	TGTGCCAGCAGTGATACGGCGGTGGAGACCCAGTACTTC
.	TRBV29-1	15	TRBD1	TRBJ2-3	CSVAPRTGPTDTQYF	TGCAGCGTTGCCCCTAGGACAGGGCCAACAGATACGCAGTATTTT
.	TRBV4-1	15	.	TRBJ1-1	CASSQKTYLGHEAFF	TGCGCCAGCAGCCAAAAGACCTATCTGGGCCATGAAGCTTTCTTT
.	TRBV18	16	TRBD1	TRBJ1-5	CASSKQGANSNQPQHF	TGTGCCAGCTCAAAACAGGGGGCGAATAGCAATCAGCCCCAGCATTTT
.	TRBV7-2	16	TRBD1	TRBJ1-2	CASSLGGQGASYGYTF	TGTGCCAGCAGCTTAGGAGGACAGGGGGCGTCCTATGGCTACACCTTC
.	TRBV2	13	.	TRBJ1-4	CASSVPGTEKLFF	TGTGCCAGCAGTGTTCCGGGTACCGAAAAACTGTTTTTT
few	TRBV19	14	.	TRBJ1-1	CASSPLTQNTEAFF	TGTGCCAGTAGTCCATTGACACAGAACACTGAAGCTTTCTTT
.	TRBV7-2	15	TRBD1	TRBJ2-1	CASILGQGHTNEQFF	TGTGCCAGCATCCTTGGACAGGGTCACACCAATGAGCAGTTCTTC
.	TRBV5-1	15	TRBD1	TRBJ2-7	CASSFADRRNTEQYF	TGCGCCAGCAGCTTCGCGGACAGGCGGAACACCGAGCAGTACTTC
.	TRBV5-4	15	TRBD1	TRBJ2-3	CASSSRTGVTDTQYF	TGTGCCAGCAGTTCCCGGACAGGGGTCACAGATACGCAGTATTTT
.	TRBV29-1	10	.	TRBJ2-3	CSVRRDTQYF	TGCAGCGTTAGGCGAGATACGCAGTATTTT
.	TRBV7-3	16	TRBD2	TRBJ2-2	CASSLDGLVVPGELFF	TGTGCCAGCAGCCTGGACGGACTAGTAGTTCCCGGGGAGCTGTTTTTT
.	TRBV7-8	14	.	TRBJ2-1	CASSMYGLRNEQFF	TGTGCCAGCAGCATGTACGGGTTACGCAATGAGCAGTTCTTC
.	TRBV7-3	13	TRBD2	TRBJ2-7	CASSQRDGREQYF	TGTGCCAGCAGCCAGCGGGACGGGCGCGAGCAGTACTTC
.	TRBV19	17	TRBD2	TRBJ2-1	CASSIPGLAGSYNEQFF	TGTGCCAGTAGTATACCTGGACTAGCGGGAAGTTACAATGAGCAGTTCTTC
.	TRBV4-1	14	.	TRBJ2-5	CASSQSPTPETQYF	TGCGCCAGCAGCCAAAGCCCTACCCCAGAGACCCAGTACTTC
few	TRBV6-6	14	TRBD1	TRBJ2-7	CASSHPPTGNEQYF	TGTGCCAGCAGCCACCCCCCGACAGGGAACGAGCAGTACTTC